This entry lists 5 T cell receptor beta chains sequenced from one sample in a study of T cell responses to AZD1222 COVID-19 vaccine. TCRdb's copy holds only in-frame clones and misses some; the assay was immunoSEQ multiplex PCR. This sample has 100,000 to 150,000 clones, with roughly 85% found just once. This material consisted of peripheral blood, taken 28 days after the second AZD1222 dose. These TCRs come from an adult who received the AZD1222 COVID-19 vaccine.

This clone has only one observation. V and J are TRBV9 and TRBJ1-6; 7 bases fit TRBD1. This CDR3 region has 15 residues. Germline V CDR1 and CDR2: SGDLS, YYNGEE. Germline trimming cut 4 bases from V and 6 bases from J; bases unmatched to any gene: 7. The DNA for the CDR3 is TGTGCCAGCAGCTCTAAAGGACAGGCTAATTCACCCCTCCACTTT. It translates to CASSSKGQANSPLHF.

The CDR3 DNA follows: TGTGCCTGGAGTTTGGGCCTCGCAACTAATGAAAAACTGTTTTTT. As protein: CAWSLGLATNEKLFF. The V call is TRBV30, the J call TRBJ1-4; D ambiguous. Germline values: CDR1 GTSNPN, CDR2 SVGIG (reference sequence). The germline V and J ends were trimmed by 2 bases and 0 bases, with 10 bases remaining between them. The length of the CDR3 is 15 residues. Full variable domain (rest looked up from reference TRBV30 and TRBJ1-4): SQTIHQWPATLVQPVGSPLSLECTVEGTSNPNLYWYRQAAGRGLQLLFYSVGIGQISSEVPQNLSASRPQDRQFILSSKKLLLSDSGFYLCAWSLGLATNEKLFFGSGTQLSVL.

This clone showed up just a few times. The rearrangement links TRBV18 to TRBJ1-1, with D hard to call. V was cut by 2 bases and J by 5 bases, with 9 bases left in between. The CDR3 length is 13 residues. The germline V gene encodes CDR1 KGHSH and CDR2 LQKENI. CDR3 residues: CASSPILRTEAFF. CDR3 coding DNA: TGTGCCAGCTCACCAATCCTCAGGACTGAAGCTTTCTTT.

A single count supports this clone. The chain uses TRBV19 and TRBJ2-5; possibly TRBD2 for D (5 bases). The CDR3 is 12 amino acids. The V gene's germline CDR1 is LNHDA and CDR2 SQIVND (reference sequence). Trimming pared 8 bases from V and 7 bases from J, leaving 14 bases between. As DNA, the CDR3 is TGTGCCAGTGGGGAGCAGAGAGGGACCCAGTACTTC. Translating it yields CASGEQRGTQYF. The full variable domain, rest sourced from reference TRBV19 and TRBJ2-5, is DGGITQSPKYLFRKEGQNVTLSCEQNLNHDAMYWYRQDPGQGLRLIYYSQIVNDFQKGDIAEGYSVSREKKESFPLTVTSAQKNPTAFYLCASGEQRGTQYFGPGTRLLVL.

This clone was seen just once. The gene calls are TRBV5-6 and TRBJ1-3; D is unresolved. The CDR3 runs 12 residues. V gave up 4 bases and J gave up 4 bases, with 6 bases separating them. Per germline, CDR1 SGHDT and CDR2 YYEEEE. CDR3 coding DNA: TGTGCCAGCAGCCGCGAAGGAAACACCATATATTTT. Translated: CASSREGNTIYF.